The 30 T cell receptor beta chains in this list originate from one sample, sequenced in a study of metastatic and nonmetastatic thyroid tumors (TCRdb year 2020). The library relied on PCR. Sequencer: Illumina HiSeq 4000. TCRdb handled the public reads itself, with Q25 trimming in fastp and clone calling in MiXCR, and kept productive beta chains. The sample table records about 26,000 clones; approximately 24% of these occur just once. 5.5% to 7% of the sample is in the top ten clones. No patient had received any treatment before thyroid surgery. Material for sequencing was blood. These receptors were obtained from a female donor with papillary thyroid cancer or a benign thyroid nodule (not recorded which). Some clones in this sample may be carry-over from other donors' samples.

This clone was observed at least ten times. V and J are TRBV29-1 and TRBJ1-1; a weak D match, TRBD1 (5 bases). The V gene's germline CDR1 is SQVTM and CDR2 ANQGSEA. Trimming pared 0 bases from V and 4 bases from J, leaving 15 bases between. The CDR3 sequence is 15 residues long. This CDR3 is CSVEDPWGRVTEAFF. CDR3 DNA: TGCAGCGTTGAAGATCCCTGGGGCAGGGTCACTGAAGCTTTCTTT.

Remarks on this clone: A much bigger clone sits one base away, suggesting this may be a read error. The V gene is TRBV4-2, the J gene TRBJ2-3; 7 bases are a match to TRBD2. CDR1 is LGHNA and CDR2 is YNFKEQ in the germline V gene. The CDR3 is 17 amino acids. After removal of 6 bases from V and 1 base from J, the junction contained 13 bases not matched to a gene. In DNA, the CDR3 is TGTGCCAGCAGGACGGATGTCGCGGGAGTCGGCACAGATACGCAGTATTTT. Translation gives CASRTDVAGVGTDTQYF.

With regard to this clone: This same CDR3 is encoded by further DNA sequences in the sample. V usage is TRBV7-9 and J usage is TRBJ1-2; D is ambiguous. V was clipped by 5 bases and J by 8 bases, with 18 bases between them. Looked up from germline, CDR1 is SEHNR and CDR2 is FQNEAQ (reference sequence). The CDR3 length is 14 residues. CDR3 residues: CASSPRDTRRGYTF. CDR3 DNA sequence: TGTGCCAGCAGCCCCCGCGACACCCGTCGGGGCTACACCTTC. Full variable domain (remainder filled in from reference TRBV7-9 and TRBJ1-2): DTGVSQNPRHKITKRGQNVTFRCDPISEHNRLYWYRQTLGQGPEFLTYFQNEAQLEKSRLLSDRFSAERPKGSFSTLEIQRTEQGDSAMYLCASSPRDTRRGYTFGSGTRLTVV.

This clone was picked up many times. Just one base apart from a much larger clone, this may be a read error. Other DNA sequences in this specimen translate into the identical CDR3. The chain recombines TRBV4-2 with TRBJ2-3; D unclear. Trimming shortened V by 5 bases and J by 0 bases, and 18 bases separated the two germline ends. Germline-derived CDR1 and CDR2 are LGHNA and YNFKEQ. The CDR3 loop spans 17 amino acids. The CDR3 DNA reads TGTGCCAGCAGCTCAGACTTCGGCAGCTCCAGCACAGATACGCAGTATTTT. It yields the protein CASSSDFGSSSTDTQYF.

This clone was counted many times. The sample contains more than one DNA sequence encoding this CDR3. J is TRBJ2-1 and V is TRBV12-3 or TRBV12-4; TRBD2 aligns across 15 bases. V trimming: 1 base; J trimming: 9 bases; junction bases outside the gene matches: 10. The CDR3 totals 18 residues. In nucleotides, the CDR3 is TGTGCCAGCAGTTTAGGGGGGGGGACTAGCGGGAGGAAGGGTGAGCAGTTCTTC. Amino acid sequence: CASSLGGGTSGRKGEQFF.

This clone was detected ten times or more. The chain combines TRBV5-1 with TRBJ2-1; 10 bases agree with TRBD2. Trimming removed 0 bases from V and 7 bases from J; junction bases left unmatched: 7. The CDR3 contains 16 residues. Germline V gene lookup returns CDR1 SGHRS and CDR2 YFSETQ. The CDR3 bases are TGCGCCAGCAGCTTGGGCTCTAGCGGGAGTCTTAATGAGCAGTTCTTC. Its translation: CASSLGSSGSLNEQFF.

There are many counts of this clone. This chain connects TRBV9 to TRBJ2-5; D remains ambiguous. Germline lookup yields CDR1 SGDLS and CDR2 YYNGEE. Trimming pared 4 bases from V and 4 bases from J, leaving 17 bases between. CDR3 size: 15 residues. The CDR3, as DNA: TGTGCCAGCAGCCCTACTTCTTTGATGGGAGAGACCCAGTACTTC. Encoded protein: CASSPTSLMGETQYF.

This clone has a count of ten or more. The J gene is TRBJ2-2, the V gene TRBV20-1, with TRBD2 matching 8 bases. This CDR3 comprises 16 residues. Unmatched junction bases numbered 9, after V lost 1 base and J lost 5 bases. Germline assignment: CDR1 DFQATT and CDR2 SNEGSKA (reference sequence). CDR3 protein: CSARVGTSKGTGELFF. The CDR3 DNA is TGCAGTGCTAGAGTAGGGACTAGTAAAGGGACCGGGGAGCTGTTTTTT.

This clone was detected ten times or more. The J gene is TRBJ2-2, the V gene TRBV7-9, with 8 bases fitting TRBD2. The germline gives CDR1 SEHNR, CDR2 FQNEAQ (reference sequence). The length of the CDR3 is 16 residues. V shed 1 base and J 6 bases; nucleotides not matched to a gene: 7. CDR3 in amino acids: CASSLGPAGVAGELFF. The DNA of the CDR3 is TGTGCCAGCAGCTTAGGGCCAGCGGGAGTGGCCGGGGAGCTGTTTTTT.

This clone has a handful of counts. This sequence joins TRBV20-1 and TRBJ2-1; 15 bases fit TRBD2. The CDR3 runs to 16 residues. J gave up 8 bases and V 4 bases, and 9 bases lay outside the gene matches. Germline CDR1 and CDR2: DFQATT and SNEGSKA (reference sequence). The CDR3 sequence: CSAMRTSGRVNHEQFF. The CDR3 nucleotides read TGCAGTGCTATGAGGACTAGCGGGAGGGTAAACCATGAGCAGTTCTTC.

By sample fraction, this clone is medium-sized. The CDR3 reads CASSDRRGRNQPQHF. CDR3 bases: TGTGCCAGCAGTGACCGCAGGGGGAGAAATCAGCCCCAGCATTTT. This chain uses TRBV28 with TRBJ1-5, with 7 bases lining up with TRBD1. The CDR3 sequence is 15 residues long. V shed 5 bases, J shed 4 bases, and the junction held 8 bases outside the gene matches. Germline V lookup: CDR1 MDHEN, CDR2 SYDVKM.

This clone was seen at least ten times. The chain links TRBV5-1 to TRBJ2-5; D possibly corresponds to TRBD1 (6 bases). Germline CDR1 and CDR2: SGHRS and YFSETQ. The CDR3 length is 15 residues. V dropped 4 bases and J dropped 3 bases, with 16 bases sitting between them. The CDR3 region is CASSPRRGSKETQYF. CDR3 coding DNA: TGCGCCAGCAGCCCCCGAAGGGGGAGTAAAGAGACCCAGTACTTC.

This clone was recorded at least ten times. The chain has TRBV12-3 or TRBV12-4 and TRBJ1-3; D is perhaps TRBD1 (6 bases). The V end lost 6 bases, the J end lost 4 bases, and 16 bases lay between the germline ends. CDR3 length: 15 residues. The CDR3 DNA reads as TGTGCCAGCAGCTCAGGGGTCATAGTGGGAAACACCATATATTTT. Its protein product is CASSSGVIVGNTIYF.

This clone was found a few times. The junction shows a germline mismatch at one end, possibly a read error. The chain combines TRBV6-1 with TRBJ1-1, with D possibly matching TRBD1 (6 bases). Germline-derived CDR1 and CDR2 are MNHNS and SASEGT. This CDR3 contains 15 residues. The CDR3 sequence: CASGGRGAQETESFF. DNA for the CDR3: TGTGCCAGCGGGGGACGGGGGGCTCAGGAAACTGAATCTTTCTTT.

This clone was recorded at least ten times. This sequence may be a read error, since a much larger clone differs from it by one base. J is TRBJ2-7 and V is TRBV28, with D perhaps TRBD1 (5 bases). Per the germline V gene, CDR1 is MDHEN and CDR2 is SYDVKM. The CDR3 is 16 amino acids. V was cut by 2 bases and J by 7 bases, with 21 bases left in between. CDR3 loop: CASSLGPKGRTREQYF. The CDR3 nucleotides read TGTGCCAGCAGTTTAGGTCCCAAGGGGCGGACCAGGGAGCAGTACTTC.

This clone was seen at least ten times. V usage is TRBV18 and J usage is TRBJ2-1, with 9 bases that match TRBD2. The ends lost 2 bases at V and 5 bases at J; junction bases unmatched: 4. CDR1 and CDR2 from the germline V gene are KGHSH and LQKENI. The length of the CDR3 is 15 residues. The CDR3 DNA reads TGTGCCAGCTCACCAGGACTAGCGAGCAACAATGAGCAGTTCTTC. The encoded protein is CASSPGLASNNEQFF.

V gene TRBV9 combines with J gene TRBJ2-1, with D possibly TRBD1 on 5 matching bases. Germline CDR1 and CDR2: SGDLS and YYNGEE. The CDR3 is 15 amino acids. The germline V and J ends were trimmed by 2 bases and 4 bases, with 13 bases remaining between them. The CDR3 DNA reads TGTGCCAGCAGCGTCGGACATGGTGTGTACAATGAGCAGTTCTTC. Protein sequence: CASSVGHGVYNEQFF.

The table lists this clone with many counts. The chain combines TRBV5-1 with TRBJ1-3; D is uncertain. The CDR3 runs to 16 residues. Germline V gene sequence: CDR1 SGHRS, CDR2 YFSETQ. The V and J ends lost 4 bases and 0 bases respectively, with 14 bases between them. This CDR3 is CASSQDRSHSGNTIYF. CDR3 sequence (DNA): TGCGCCAGCAGCCAGGACCGATCCCACTCTGGAAACACCATATATTTT.

This rearrangement joins TRBV6-1 to TRBJ2-3; 8 nucleotides match TRBD2. Germline trimming cut 5 bases from V and 2 bases from J; bases unmatched to any gene: 12. CDR3 size: 17 residues. CDR1 MNHNS and CDR2 SASEGT come from the germline V gene. The CDR3 reads CASSPAPAGGNTDTQYF. The DNA of the CDR3 is TGTGCCAGCAGTCCCGCTCCGGCGGGAGGTAACACAGATACGCAGTATTTT.

V and J are TRBV5-1 and TRBJ2-7; 7 bases agree with TRBD2. Germline lookup yields CDR1 SGHRS and CDR2 YFSETQ. The V gene end was trimmed by 4 bases and the J gene end by 7 bases; junction bases not matched to a gene: 14. The CDR3 is 15 residues long. The chain's CDR3 is CASSVQTTTGGEQYF. The CDR3 DNA sequence: TGCGCCAGCAGCGTACAGACGACAACGGGGGGTGAGCAGTACTTC. Complete variable domain (other parts from reference TRBV5-1 and TRBJ2-7): KAGVTQTPRYLIKTRGQQVTLSCSPISGHRSVSWYQQTPGQGLQFLFEYFSETQRNKGNFPGRFSGRQFSNSRSEMNVSTLELGDSALYLCASSVQTTTGGEQYFGPGTRLTVT.

The table lists this clone with a few counts. The chain carries TRBV6-1 and TRBJ2-1; D might be TRBD2 (5 bases). CDR1 and CDR2 from the germline V gene are MNHNS and SASEGT. CDR3 size: 15 residues. V lost 6 bases to trimming and J lost 0 bases, with 12 bases between them. In DNA, the CDR3 is TGTGCCAGCAGACTAGAGCGGAGCTCCTACAATGAGCAGTTCTTC. The encoded protein is CASRLERSSYNEQFF.

This clone came up a few times. The chain carries TRBV19 and TRBJ2-1, with D perhaps assigned TRBD1 or TRBD2 (6 bases each). Deletions cut 1 base from V and 5 bases from J, with 9 bases between. Germline V gene sequence: CDR1 LNHDA, CDR2 SQIVND (reference sequence). This CDR3 has 14 residues. The CDR3 is CASSIVGGNNEQFF. The CDR3 DNA follows: TGTGCCAGTAGTATAGTGGGGGGCAACAATGAGCAGTTCTTC.

About this clone itself: The junction shows a germline mismatch at one end, possibly a read error. CDR3 in amino acids: CSATGQGDALYGYTF. The CDR3 DNA reads TGCAGTGCTACCGGACAGGGAGATGCCTTATATGGCTACACCTTT. The chain combines TRBV20-1 with TRBJ1-2; TRBD1 matches at 8 bases. This CDR3 is 15 amino acids long. Germline values: CDR1 DFQATT, CDR2 SNEGSKA (reference sequence).

The gene calls are TRBV5-5 and TRBJ2-3, with D possibly TRBD1 on 5 matching bases. Trimming took off 3 bases at V and 5 bases at J, with 16 bases between the two ends. The CDR3 is 15 amino acids. The germline V gene encodes CDR1 SGHKS and CDR2 YYEKEE (reference sequence). CDR3 residues: CASSWSGSGLDTQYF. The CDR3 bases are TGTGCCAGCAGCTGGAGTGGATCAGGGCTAGATACGCAGTATTTT.

The chain links TRBV24-1 to TRBJ2-1; D gene ambiguous. The CDR3 is 15 residues long. The ends were cut back, 3 bases at V and 5 bases at J, with 13 bases in the middle. Germline values: CDR1 KGHDR, CDR2 SFDVKD. DNA for the CDR3: TGTGCCACCAGTGATGTGAATAGAGGACACAATGAGCAGTTCTTC. It translates to CATSDVNRGHNEQFF.

Details on this clone: The CDR3 carries no conserved terminal phenylalanine or tryptophan, so it likely arises from a read error. The V gene is TRBV12-3 or TRBV12-4, the J gene TRBJ1-2, with no clear D. The CDR3 is 13 amino acids. In DNA, the CDR3 is TGTGCCAGCAGCCGCCAAGGGAGCTATAGCTACACCCCC. This gives the protein CASSRQGSYSYTP.

This clone was observed a few times. This chain joins TRBV6-1 and TRBJ1-2; D is unclear. The CDR3 is 18 amino acids. Trimming left V 4 bases short and J 7 bases short, with 28 bases between. Germline V gene lookup returns CDR1 MNHNS and CDR2 SASEGT. This CDR3 is CASSGYAFLRSWVGGYTF. CDR3 DNA: TGTGCCAGCAGTGGTTATGCCTTCCTTAGGTCCTGGGTCGGTGGCTACACCTTC.

At least ten counts were recorded for this clone. The J gene is TRBJ2-4, the V gene TRBV2; 14 bases fit TRBD2. The CDR3 runs 16 residues. The J segment lost 6 bases and the V segment lost 5 bases, leaving 6 bases of the junction unmatched. CDR1 is SNHLY, CDR2 FYNNEI, per germline. CDR3 coding DNA: TGTGCCAGCAGTAAGACTAGCGGGAGGGCCGGAAACATTCAGTACTTC. Encoded protein: CASSKTSGRAGNIQYF.

There are a few counts of this clone. The chain links TRBV6-1 to TRBJ1-1; D unresolved. This CDR3 region has 14 residues. Germline V CDR1 and CDR2: MNHNS, SASEGT. V gave up 8 bases and J gave up 0 bases, with 13 bases separating them. As DNA, the CDR3 is TGTGCCAGCTACGACGTAGGCGTGAACACTGAAGCTTTCTTT. Its protein product is CASYDVGVNTEAFF.

This clone is medium-sized (0.01 to 0.1%). V and J are TRBV6-1 and TRBJ1-2, with 9 nucleotides matching TRBD1. V lost 6 bases, J lost 1 base, and 6 bases stayed unmatched. Germline loops: CDR1 MNHNS, CDR2 SASEGT. This CDR3 has 15 amino acids. The CDR3 reads CASRDRGKGNYGYTF. The CDR3 nucleotides are TGTGCCAGCAGAGACAGGGGGAAGGGTAACTATGGCTACACCTTC.